This T cell receptor (beta chain) was sequenced during a study of shared clonotypes between healthy human individuals. Germline V gene sequence: CDR1 SNHLY, CDR2 FYNNEI. V dropped 6 bases and J dropped 1; count of bases not matched to a gene: 4. The CDR3 covers 15 residues. Data came from immunoSEQ multiplex PCR; TCRdb stores just in-frame clones and leaves some out. The sample records some 2 million clones, roughly 95% being singletons. V usage is TRBV2 and J usage is TRBJ2-2; 8 nucleotides match TRBD1. Material for sequencing was naive CD4+ T cells sorted from blood. The subset denotes: CD45RA+ positively selected. This receptor was taken from a man aged 18 to 29 in good health. CDR3 amino acids: CASRTGTGNTGELFF. The CDR3 DNA reads TGTGCCAGCAGAACCGGGACAGGGAACACCGGGGAGCTGTTTTTT.